This T cell receptor (beta chain) was sequenced in a study of blood T cell repertoires in COVID-19. Study context: COVID-19 samples collected from the United States, Italy and Spain covered acute and convalescent phases. PBMCs, B-cell-depleted T cells, or T cells were the source of the cDNA or gDNA that made up the material.

CDR1 is SNHLY, CDR2 FYNNEI, per germline. The CDR3 loop spans 12 amino acids. V gave up 8 bases and J gave up 2 bases, with 10 bases separating them. This clone was seen only a few times. Original handling: Estimation of nucleated cell counts relied on the amplification of reference gene primers. The protocol was immunoSEQ multiplex PCR, while the TCRdb copy is restricted to in-frame clones and leaves out a portion. V and J calls and clone size are copied from that table; D and trimming were computed from the DNA. The sample carries some 56,000 clones, approximately 81% recorded once. The chain links TRBV2 to TRBJ2-7; D possibly corresponds to TRBD2 (5 bases). The TCR was taken from a woman older than 75 with acute or convalescent COVID-19. The source material was peripheral blood. This chain's CDR3 is CASQRETYEQYF. DNA of the CDR3: TGTGCCAGCCAGAGGGAAACCTACGAGCAGTACTTC. Supplemented by reference TRBV2 and TRBJ2-7, the full variable domain reads EPEVTQTPSHQVTQMGQEVILRCVPISNHLYFYWYRQILGQKVEFLVSFYNNEISEKSEIFDDQFSVERPDGSNFTLKIRSTKLEDSAMYFCASQRETYEQYFGPGTRLTVT.